Reported below is one TCR beta chain. Its antigen remains unknown. This sample stems from a study of CD8 T cells in ankylosing spondylitis. General study findings and limits: Ankylosing spondylitis blood appeared to be characterized by a TCR beta motif of under 10 highly homologous variants. Before this, some motif variants had been reported in reactive arthritis synovial fluid and blood. Reportedly, significant enrichment of disease-linked clones occurred in matched ankylosing spondylitis synovial fluid.

TCRdb re-called the 5' RACE reads through MiXCR, storing one row per CDR3 protein. The sample yields hundreds of thousands of distinct CDR3 sequences, around 20% seen once. J lost 6 bases, V lost 5 bases, and 7 bases had no gene match. Germline CDR1 is SQVTM and CDR2 is ANQGSEA. This CDR3 has 14 amino acids. The genes are TRBV29-1 and TRBJ2-3; 11 positions agree with TRBD2. The receptor was isolated from a male donor with ankylosing spondylitis or in good health (not recorded which). Sequencing was done on a sample of blood, either unsorted or a sorted T cell fraction (not recorded which). Here the CDR3 reads CSVLLAGDRDTQYF. Here the CDR3 DNA reads TGCAGCGTTCTACTAGCGGGGGACCGGGATACGCAGTATTTT.